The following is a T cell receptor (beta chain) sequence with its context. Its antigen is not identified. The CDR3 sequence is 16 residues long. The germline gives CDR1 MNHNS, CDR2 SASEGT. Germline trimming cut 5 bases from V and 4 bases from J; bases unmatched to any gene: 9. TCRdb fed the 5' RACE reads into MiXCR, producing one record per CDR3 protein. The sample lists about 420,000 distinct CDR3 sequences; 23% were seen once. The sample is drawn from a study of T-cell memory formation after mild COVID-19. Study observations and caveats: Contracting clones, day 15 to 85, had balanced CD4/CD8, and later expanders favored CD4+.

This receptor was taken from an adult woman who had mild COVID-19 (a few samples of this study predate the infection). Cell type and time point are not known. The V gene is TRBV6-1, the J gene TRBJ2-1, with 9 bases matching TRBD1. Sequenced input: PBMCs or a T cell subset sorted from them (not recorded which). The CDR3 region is CASSTSGTGNYNEQFF. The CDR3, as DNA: TGTGCCAGCAGTACTTCCGGGACAGGGAATTACAATGAGCAGTTCTTC.